This T cell receptor (beta chain) was identified in a study of long-term antiretroviral therapy in people with HIV. Investigators performed immunoSEQ version v3.0 at survey level. The table came from immunoSEQ multiplex PCR; TCRdb's copy has only in-frame clones and leaves some out. The table lists tens of thousands of clones, about 96% of them singletons. The receptor comes from a woman between 50 and 59 years old with HIV. The source was unsorted PBMCs, collected 3.7 years after starting antiretroviral therapy.

CDR3 coding DNA: TGTGCCAGCAGGAAGGGAGGGAATAATTCACCCCTCCACTTT. Translation: CASRKGGNNSPLHF. The chain combines TRBV2 with TRBJ1-6, with no clear D. The CDR3 sequence is 14 residues long. CDR1 SNHLY and CDR2 FYNNEI come from the germline V gene. V was shortened by 6 bases and J by 5 bases, with 11 bases between the two germline ends.